The 18 T cell receptor beta chains below come from one sample, sequenced in a study of cytomegalovirus exposure and HLA in healthy donors. Use of 60 Vbeta and 13 Jbeta primers characterized the PCR. Profiled with immunoSEQ multiplex PCR; TCRdb holds only in-frame clones, not every one. Across under 70,000 clones, the top ten clones capture 2% to 2.5% of the sample. The sequenced sample was PBMCs. The receptor source for this set is a woman between 18 and 30 years old in good health and CMV-seronegative.

The V call is TRBV28, the J call TRBJ2-1; 7 nucleotides match TRBD1. V was clipped by 3 bases and J by 8 bases; unmatched bases: 7. This CDR3 contains 14 residues. Germline V gene data show CDR1 as MDHEN and CDR2 as SYDVKM. The CDR3 bases are TGTGCCAGCAGTTTTCAGGGGGTTATTCATGAGCAGTTCTTC. Translated: CASSFQGVIHEQFF.

The chain links TRBV27 to TRBJ1-1; no clear D gene. Germline CDR1 is MNHEY and CDR2 is SMNVEV (reference sequence). V was shortened by 4 bases and J by 3 bases, with 12 bases between the two germline ends. CDR3 length: 14 amino acids. The CDR3 region is CASSWVREDTEAFF. CDR3 sequence (DNA): TGTGCCAGCAGTTGGGTCCGGGAGGACACTGAAGCTTTCTTT.

This chain uses TRBV9 with TRBJ1-2; D not resolved. Germline V gives CDR1 SGDLS, CDR2 YYNGEE. The CDR3 has 14 amino acids. Trimming shortened V by 4 bases and J by 2 bases, and 12 bases separated the two germline ends. DNA for the CDR3: TGTGCCAGCAGCACCCAGACCGGGAACTATGGCTACACCTTC. Its protein product is CASSTQTGNYGYTF.

The chain combines TRBV29-1 with TRBJ2-5; 9 positions agree with TRBD1. Germline lookup yields CDR1 SQVTM and CDR2 ANQGSEA. There are 13 residues in the CDR3. Trimming at V came to 6 bases and at J to 7 bases, leaving 9 bases not matched to a gene. The CDR3 region has the DNA TGCAGCGTGGGACAGGGAGTCGACAGGACCCAGTACTTC. This translates into CSVGQGVDRTQYF.

The rearrangement links TRBV6-5 to TRBJ1-2; weak D call: TRBD1 (5 bases). This CDR3 comprises 14 residues. Germline V gene sequence: CDR1 MNHEY, CDR2 SVGAGI. With 3 bases removed from V and 5 bases from J, the gap between germline ends came to 13 bases. The CDR3 region is CASSYFGHAYGYTF. In nucleotides, the CDR3 is TGTGCCAGCAGTTATTTTGGACACGCGTATGGCTACACCTTC.

The rearrangement joins TRBV5-1 to TRBJ1-3; 7 nucleotides align to TRBD1. In germline, CDR1 is SGHRS, CDR2 YFSETQ. This CDR3 is 16 amino acids long. Trimming removed 0 bases from V and 1 base from J; junction bases left unmatched: 4. CDR3 sequence: CASSLDTGASGNTIYF. The CDR3 DNA follows: TGCGCCAGCAGCTTGGATACAGGGGCATCTGGAAACACCATATATTTT.

The chain carries TRBV7-9 and TRBJ2-7; a possible D gene is TRBD1 (6 bases). This CDR3 is built from 12 residues. V was cut by 5 bases and J by 6 bases, with 11 bases left in between. Per germline, CDR1 SEHNR and CDR2 FQNEAQ (reference sequence). CDR3 amino acids: CASSPSRGEQYF. The CDR3 bases are TGTGCCAGCAGCCCATCCAGGGGCGAGCAGTACTTC.

CDR3 residues: CASSPFGDFDDNEQFF. The DNA of the CDR3 is TGTGCCAGCAGCCCCTTCGGGGACTTTGATGACAATGAGCAGTTCTTC. The chain has TRBV9 and TRBJ2-1; perhaps TRBD2 as D (6 bases). Germline loops: CDR1 SGDLS, CDR2 YYNGEE. V was shortened by 4 bases and J by 5 bases, with 19 bases between the two germline ends. The CDR3 covers 16 residues.

The V and J genes are TRBV18 and TRBJ1-5, with D possibly being TRBD1 (6 bases). This CDR3 is built from 15 residues. V was pared by 6 bases and J by 2 bases, with 14 bases between. Per germline, CDR1 KGHSH and CDR2 LQKENI. The CDR3 region has the DNA TGTGCCAGCTCTACCCTACAGGGCCGCAATCAGCCCCAGCATTTT. This encodes CASSTLQGRNQPQHF.

The chain employs TRBV5-6 and TRBJ2-1, with D possibly matching TRBD2 (6 bases). Germline loops: CDR1 SGHDT, CDR2 YYEEEE. The V and J ends lost 4 bases and 5 bases respectively, with 19 bases between them. The CDR3 has 16 residues. The DNA for the CDR3 is TGTGCCAGCAGCGTAAGAGGGCGGGGACCTGACAATGAGCAGTTCTTC. Translating gives CASSVRGRGPDNEQFF.

This chain uses TRBV7-3 with TRBJ1-1, with a possible D match to TRBD1 (5 bases). CDR3 size: 15 residues. Trimming left V 3 bases short and J 4 bases short, with 15 bases between. CDR1 SGHTA and CDR2 FQGTGA come from the germline V gene. The CDR3 DNA is TGTGCCAGCAGCTTTGGGAAGGGGTTGAGCACTGAAGCTTTCTTT. Translating gives CASSFGKGLSTEAFF.

The chain couples TRBV14 to TRBJ1-6; D perhaps matches TRBD1 (6 bases). V shed 4 bases and J shed 3 bases, with 10 bases lying between them. The CDR3 runs 15 residues. CDR1 and CDR2 from the germline V gene are SGHDN and FVKESK. The CDR3 loop is CASSPGGLYNSPLHF. The CDR3 nucleotides read TGTGCCAGCAGCCCGGGGGGGCTCTATAATTCACCCCTCCACTTT.

V gene TRBV7-9 combines with J gene TRBJ1-4; 7 nucleotides agree with TRBD1. This CDR3 has 15 amino acids. V was clipped by 5 bases and J by 4 bases; unmatched bases: 7. Germline CDR1 SEHNR, CDR2 FQNEAQ (reference sequence). The CDR3 region is CASSPGTADNEKLFF. The CDR3 region has the DNA TGTGCCAGCAGCCCAGGGACAGCCGATAATGAAAAACTGTTTTTT.

J is TRBJ1-2 and V is TRBV27; maybe TRBD1 (6 bases). Deletions cut 3 bases from V and 6 bases from J, with 11 bases between. The CDR3 sequence is 13 residues long. Germline CDR1 is MNHEY and CDR2 is SMNVEV (reference sequence). The CDR3 nucleotides are TGTGCCAGCAGTTTCGGCAGGGGAAATGGCTACACCTTC. Translating it yields CASSFGRGNGYTF.

J is TRBJ1-1 and V is TRBV19; perhaps TRBD1 as D (6 bases). This CDR3 contains 13 residues. Per germline, CDR1 LNHDA and CDR2 SQIVND (reference sequence). Trimming removed 5 bases from V and 1 base from J, with 8 bases in between. CDR3 sequence (DNA): TGTGCCAGTAGTTCGGACAGGAACACTGAAGCTTTCTTT. It yields the protein CASSSDRNTEAFF.

The rearrangement uses TRBV6-5 and TRBJ2-5, with D unresolved. Germline values: CDR1 MNHEY, CDR2 SVGAGI. V lost 8 bases and J lost 5, with 6 bases in between. The CDR3 loop spans 10 amino acids. The CDR3 here is CASGKETQYF. The CDR3 DNA reads TGTGCCAGCGGCAAGGAGACCCAGTACTTC.

As for this clone: Other DNA sequences from this sample encode an identical CDR3 as well. The V and J genes are TRBV18 and TRBJ2-7; D gene uncertain. Trimming took 0 bases from V and 0 from J, leaving 3 bases between them. From germline, CDR1 is KGHSH and CDR2 LQKENI. The CDR3 has 13 residues. CDR3 residues: CASSPPSSYEQYF. The DNA of the CDR3 is TGTGCCAGCTCACCACCGAGCTCCTACGAGCAGTACTTC.

The J gene is TRBJ1-6, the V gene TRBV30, with a weak D call TRBD1 (6 bases). V lost 5 bases to trimming and J lost 6 bases, with 26 bases between them. Germline values: CDR1 GTSNPN, CDR2 SVGIG (reference sequence). This CDR3 is built from 18 residues. The CDR3: CAWGTPTGGYPLNSPLHF. In DNA, the CDR3 is TGTGCCTGGGGGACACCGACGGGAGGGTACCCCCTTAATTCACCCCTCCACTTT.